The clone carrying this TCR beta chain was counted only a few times. As yet, its antigen is unknown. This CDR3 comprises 14 residues. Trimming removed 7 bases from V and 2 bases from J; junction bases left unmatched: 4. CDR1 and CDR2 (germline): SNHLY, FYNNEI. Blood got drawn at baseline, again on cycle 4 day 1, and then on cycle 7 day 1. These data are taken from a study of OX40 agonist ivuxolimab in advanced cancers. Study overall: An anti-OX40 (CD134) antibody with agonistic activity, ivuxolimab, was administered to patients. General study results and limits: Undetermined was the antigen specificity of the expanded peripheral T cells.

The method was immunoSEQ multiplex PCR; TCRdb's version includes in-frame clones alone and lacks a portion of them. The top ten clones hold 1.5% to 2% of a sample with some 66,000 clones, roughly 76% of them seen once. The sample consisted of CD4+ or CD8+ T cells sorted from blood, taken in a trial of the OX40 agonist ivuxolimab. This chain links TRBV2 with TRBJ2-5; 10 positions match TRBD2. This clonotype was obtained from an adult with an advanced solid tumor such as melanoma, head and neck, liver or kidney cancer. Here the CDR3 DNA reads TGTGCCAGCACGGGAGCGGGGGGGCAAGAGACCCAGTACTTC. This gives the protein CASTGAGGQETQYF.